This TCR beta chain was sequenced during a study of shared clonotypes between healthy human individuals. Whole-study results and caveats: Non-shared clonotypes displayed generation probabilities falling below those of clonotypes present in all four donors.

The CDR3 is 14 residues long. Germline V gives CDR1 MNHEY, CDR2 SVGAGI. The J segment lost 0 bases and the V segment lost 9 bases, leaving 6 bases of the junction unmatched. Comment on this clone: Its specificity is not known.

Assay used: immunoSEQ multiplex PCR; TCRdb lists only in-frame clones, some missing. The data hold 2 million to 2.5 million clones, with around 95% observed a single time. The chain employs TRBV6-5 and TRBJ2-7; 9 bases fit TRBD2. The specimen was naive CD4+ T cells sorted from blood. Regarding subset: CD45RA+ positively selected. This clonotype originated in a man between 18 and 29 years old in good health. The CDR3 nucleotides are TGTGCCAGTAGGTCTAGCGGGGTCTCCTACGAGCAGTACTTC. Its translation: CASRSSGVSYEQYF.